A selection of T cell receptor beta chains follows, all from one sample in a study of cytomegalovirus exposure and HLA in healthy donors. The data were produced by immunoSEQ multiplex PCR, yet TCRdb's version contains in-frame clones alone and is incomplete. Among more than 110,000 clones listed, approximately 80% were seen once. The specimen was PBMCs. The receptors derive from a man aged 30-40 years in good health and CMV-seropositive. The CDR3 runs from the conserved cysteine through the conserved F or W. A D gene is named only where the DNA matches it firmly. Clone size, where shown, is once, few, many, or a class for clones that have expanded.

>.|TRBV28|.|TRBJ2-3
TGTGCCAGCGTAAATGCCGGTCCTAGCACAGATACGCAGTATTTT
CASVNAGPSTDTQYF
>.|TRBV5-1|.|TRBJ1-5
TGCGCCAGCAGCCCCGATGGAGGTAGTGCAGGGGATCAGCCCCAGCATTTT
CASSPDGGSAGDQPQHF
>TRBD2|TRBV2|.|TRBJ2-1
TGTGCCAGCAGAGACGGGACTAGCGGGGGAGATGAGCAGTTCTTC
CASRDGTSGGDEQFF
>TRBD1|TRBV2|.|TRBJ1-6
TGTGCCAGCAGTTCGGGACAGGGCCTTGAGGCCCTCCACTTT
CASSSGQGLEALHF
>.|TRBV4-1|.|TRBJ2-7
TGCGCCAGCAGCCAAGATGAGAAGTTATACTACGAGCAGTACTTC
CASSQDEKLYYEQYF
>.|TRBV5-5|few|TRBJ2-5
TGTGCCAGCAGCCCGCGGGACCCGATAGAGACCCAGTACTTC
CASSPRDPIETQYF
>TRBD2|TRBV28|.|TRBJ2-1
TGTGCCAGCAGTGCCCCTAGCGGCAGTTACAATGAGCAGTTCTTC
CASSAPSGSYNEQFF
>TRBD2|TRBV18|.|TRBJ2-1
TGTGCCAGCTCACCGGGACTAGCGGCCCACAATGAGCAGTTCTTC
CASSPGLAAHNEQFF
>TRBD2|TRBV7-9|.|TRBJ2-2
TGTGCCAGCAGCTCGGGACTAGCGGGAGCGTTCGGCGGGGAGCTGTTTTTT
CASSSGLAGAFGGELFF
>TRBD2|TRBV7-9|.|TRBJ2-2
TGTGCCAGCAGCTCACTAGCGGGCGCGAACACCGGGGAGCTGTTTTTT
CASSSLAGANTGELFF
>TRBD1|TRBV5-1|.|TRBJ2-7
TGCGCCAGCAGCTTGCCGACAGGGGTGTCCTACGAGCAGTACTTC
CASSLPTGVSYEQYF
>TRBD1|TRBV6-5|.|TRBJ1-2
TGTGCCAGCAGGAGGGACAGGGTTGGGTACTATGGCTACACCTTC
CASRRDRVGYYGYTF
>.|TRBV7-9|once|TRBJ2-3
TGTGCCAGCAGCTGGGGGACTGGCTCGGATACGCAGTATTTT
CASSWGTGSDTQYF
>.|TRBV2|.|TRBJ1-5
TGTGCCAGCAGTGAATGGGGTTTGGGGCCGATCCACCTCTATAGCAATCAGCCCCAGCATTTT
CASSEWGLGPIHLYSNQPQHF
>TRBD1|TRBV27|.|TRBJ1-1
TGTGCCAGCAGTTTATCGACCCTATGGGGACAGGGGAACACTGAAGCTTTCTTT
CASSLSTLWGQGNTEAFF
>TRBD1|TRBV29-1|.|TRBJ1-1
TGCAGCGTTCAGGGGGCGTTGGCTGAAGCCTTCTTT
CSVQGALAEAFF
>.|TRBV7-2|.|TRBJ1-3
TGTGCCAGCAGGACAGGCAACGCTGGAAACACCATATATTTT
CASRTGNAGNTIYF
>TRBD1|TRBV6-6|.|TRBJ2-5
TGTGCCAGCGCCTTAGGGGGCGGCCAAGAGACCCAGTACTTC
CASALGGGQETQYF
>.|TRBV19|.|TRBJ2-3
TGTGCCAGTACCAATGGGGGGTCAGATACGCAGTATTTT
CASTNGGSDTQYF
>.|TRBV19|.|TRBJ1-1
TGTGCCAGTAGTACCCGGGGGGGAGGCACTGAAGCTTTCTTT
CASSTRGGGTEAFF
>.|TRBV5-1|once|TRBJ1-5
TGCGCCAGCAGCTTGGAAGGGACATTGGGTCAGCCCCAGCATTTT
CASSLEGTLGQPQHF
>TRBD2|TRBV27|.|TRBJ2-3
TGTGCCAGCGCTCTAGCGGGAGAAACAGATACGCAGTATTTT
CASALAGETDTQYF
>TRBD2|TRBV5-6|few|TRBJ2-2
TGTGCCAGCACCGATAGCGGGAGCGTAGGGGAGCTGTTTTTT
CASTDSGSVGELFF
>.|TRBV11-1|.|TRBJ2-7
TGTGCCAGCAGCTCCGAGCCGGACAGAGACCCCTACGAGCAGTACTTC
CASSSEPDRDPYEQYF
>.|TRBV5-4|.|TRBJ1-1
TGTGCCAGCGCCCCCGGGGGGGAGGGGACTGAAGCTTTCTTT
CASAPGGEGTEAFF
>.|TRBV28|.|TRBJ1-4
TGTGCCAGCAATCCCGGGACTAAATTACCCTGGGGTGAAAAACTGTTTTTT
CASNPGTKLPWGEKLFF
>TRBD1|TRBV7-9|.|TRBJ1-2
TGTGCCAGCAGCTTTGACCGGACAGGGGGCAACTATGGCTACACCTTC
CASSFDRTGGNYGYTF
>.|TRBV27|.|TRBJ2-1
TGTGCCAGCAGTTTAAGATTGAATGGGGGCATTTCGGATGAGCAGTTCTTC
CASSLRLNGGISDEQFF
>.|TRBV15|.|TRBJ2-7
TGTGCCACTGCACTGAGAACGGGAGTGTGGGCAACGGGGTACGAGCAGTACTTC
CATALRTGVWATGYEQYF
>TRBD2|TRBV5-1|.|TRBJ2-1
TGCGCCAGCAGCTTGGCACTAGCGGAATACAATGAGCAGTTCTTC
CASSLALAEYNEQFF
>TRBD1|TRBV4-2|.|TRBJ2-7
TGTGCCAGCAGCCAAGTTGGGACAGGGACAATTCGTCTGGGCTACGAGCAGTACTTC
CASSQVGTGTIRLGYEQYF
>.|TRBV6-1|.|TRBJ1-1
TGTGCCAGCAGCCCACCGGGTTCCACTGAAGCTTTCTTT
CASSPPGSTEAFF
>TRBD1|TRBV6-5|few|TRBJ1-4
TGTGCCAGCAGTTACAGTAGGACAGGGGGCTTAGTAAAACTGTTTTTT
CASSYSRTGGLVKLFF
>TRBD1|TRBV14|.|TRBJ1-5
TGTGCCAGCAGCTACCTCCAGGGGGAAAATTTTAAACAGCCCCAGCATTTT
CASSYLQGENFKQPQHF
>.|TRBV11-2|few|TRBJ1-6
TGTGCCAGCAGCTCCACGGTCTTCCCCAATTCACCCCTCCACTTT
CASSSTVFPNSPLHF
>.|TRBV5-1|.|TRBJ2-1
TGCGCCAGCAGCTTACAAAACGCCGGGTCTCCGGATGAGCAGTTCTTC
CASSLQNAGSPDEQFF
>.|TRBV27|once|TRBJ2-6
TGTGCCAGCAGAGAGCTCTCTGGGGCCAACGTCCTGACTTTC
CASRELSGANVLTF
>TRBD1|TRBV30|.|TRBJ2-3
TGTGCCTGGAAGATGACAGGGGCAGATACGCAGTATTTT
CAWKMTGADTQYF
>.|TRBV5-1|.|TRBJ2-1
TGCGCCAGCAGCCCTACAGGGGGAGGGTACAATGAGCAGTTCTTC
CASSPTGGGYNEQFF
>.|TRBV27|few|TRBJ1-1
TGTGCCAGCAGGGGGCTCGGCACTGAAGCTTTCTTT
CASRGLGTEAFF
>TRBD2|TRBV7-8|.|TRBJ2-1
TGTGCCAGCAGCTTAGTCTCTAGCGGGAGGGAGCAGTTCTTC
CASSLVSSGREQFF
>TRBD2|TRBV5-1|.|TRBJ2-7
TGCGCCAGCAGCTTGGCATTAGCGGGAGAGACCTACGAGCAGTACTTC
CASSLALAGETYEQYF
>.|TRBV5-1|.|TRBJ1-1
TGCGCCAGCAGTCCGACGGGGAACACTGAAGCTTTCTTT
CASSPTGNTEAFF
>.|TRBV5-1|many|TRBJ1-1
TGCGCCAGCAGCTCGGGACACAGGGTTTCGACTGAAGCTTTCTTT
CASSSGHRVSTEAFF
>.|TRBV11-3|.|TRBJ1-2
TGTGCCAGCAGCTTTGGGGCCAACTATGGCTACACCTTC
CASSFGANYGYTF
>.|TRBV11-2|.|TRBJ2-1
TGTGCCAGCAGCTTAGTGGCAGGGATCTACAATGAGCAGTTCTTC
CASSLVAGIYNEQFF
>.|TRBV18|.|TRBJ1-5
TGTGCCAGCTCACCGACAGATAATCAGCCCCAGCATTTT
CASSPTDNQPQHF
>TRBD2|TRBV5-6|few|TRBJ2-2
TGTGCCAGCAGCTTTTTAGCGGGAGGTGCCGGGGAGCTGTTTTTT
CASSFLAGGAGELFF
>TRBD1|TRBV28|.|TRBJ2-7
TGTGCCAGCAGTACCCGACAGGGAAACTACGAGCAGTACTTC
CASSTRQGNYEQYF
>.|TRBV5-1|few|TRBJ1-1
TGCGCCAGCAGCCCGGGAGGGACCGTCACTGAAGCTTTCTTT
CASSPGGTVTEAFF
>.|TRBV4-2|few|TRBJ1-1
TGTGCCAGCAGCCTCGGGAACACTGAAGCTTTCTTT
CASSLGNTEAFF
>.|TRBV9|.|TRBJ2-1
TGTGCCAGCAGCGTAGATGGGGGGAATGAGCAGTTCTTC
CASSVDGGNEQFF
>TRBD1|TRBV28|.|TRBJ1-5
TGTGCCAGCAGTTTATCTTCGGACAGGGGTTTTCAGCCCCAGCATTTT
CASSLSSDRGFQPQHF
>.|TRBV7-3|.|TRBJ2-7
TGTGCCAGCAGCTTAACGCGCGGGGGCCACGAGCAGTACTTC
CASSLTRGGHEQYF
>TRBD1|TRBV9|.|TRBJ2-3
TGTGCCAGCCGACAGGGTAACACAGATACGCAGTATTTT
CASRQGNTDTQYF
>.|TRBV6-1|.|TRBJ1-1
TGTGCCAGCAGTGAAGACCGAGCTACTGAAGCTTTCTTT
CASSEDRATEAFF
>.|TRBV21-1|.|TRBJ2-7
TGTGCCAGCAGCAAAGTCGAAGACGAGACCGCATTTTGGAGGTCGGGCGAGCAGTACTTC
CASSKVEDETAFWRSGEQYF
>.|TRBV7-9|.|TRBJ2-7
TGTTCCAGCAGCTCCTTAGTTTACGAGCAGTACTTC
CSSSSLVYEQYF
>TRBD1|TRBV2|.|TRBJ1-5
TGTGCCAGCAGCGCGGGACAGGAGGAAAATCAGCCCCAGCATTTT
CASSAGQEENQPQHF